This passage covers 26 T cell receptor beta chains from one sample sequenced in a study of OX40 agonist ivuxolimab in advanced cancers. The protocol was immunoSEQ multiplex PCR, while the TCRdb copy is restricted to in-frame clones and leaves out a portion. The repertoire consists of around 70,000 clones, with around 90% occurring once and the leading ten covering around 2%. This sample comprised CD4+ or CD8+ T cells sorted from blood, obtained in a trial of the OX40 agonist ivuxolimab. The receptor set was obtained from an adult with an advanced solid tumor such as melanoma, head and neck, liver or kidney cancer.

The CDR3 spells CASSKDREPGYTF. As DNA, the CDR3 is TGTGCCAGTAGTAAAGACAGGGAACCTGGCTACACCTTC. V gene TRBV19 combines with J gene TRBJ1-2; TRBD1 matches 7 bases. Germline V gene data show CDR1 as LNHDA and CDR2 as SQIVND (reference sequence). With V trimmed by 4 bases and J by 7 bases, 6 bases remained unmatched. There are 13 residues in the CDR3.

The gene calls are TRBV28 and TRBJ1-5, with unresolved D. CDR3 size: 11 residues. Germline values: CDR1 MDHEN, CDR2 SYDVKM. Trimming pared 5 bases from V and 7 bases from J, leaving 6 bases between. Written as DNA, the CDR3 is TGTGCCAGCAGTGGAGGCCAGCCCCAGCATTTT. Amino acids: CASSGGQPQHF.

The V and J genes are TRBV5-8 and TRBJ2-3; D is tentatively TRBD1 or TRBD2 (5 bases each). CDR3 length: 16 residues. V shed 4 bases and J shed 3 bases, with 18 bases lying between them. Germline assignment: CDR1 SGHTS and CDR2 YDEGEE. The CDR3 here is CASSIASGTGTDTQYF. CDR3 DNA: TGTGCCAGCAGCATCGCTTCCGGGACGGGGACAGATACGCAGTATTTT.

CDR3 amino acids: CASSPSLYEQYF. The CDR3 DNA reads TGTGCCAGCTCACCTTCCCTCTACGAGCAGTACTTC. The chain carries TRBV18 and TRBJ2-7; D call uncertain. Per germline, CDR1 KGHSH and CDR2 LQKENI. Trimming removed 3 bases from V and 3 bases from J, with 6 bases in between. The CDR3 loop spans 12 amino acids.

The rearrangement uses TRBV25-1 and TRBJ1-6; the match to TRBD1 covers 7 bases. The ends lost 3 bases at V and 4 bases at J; junction bases unmatched: 3. CDR1 is MGHDK, CDR2 SYGVNS, per germline. The CDR3 loop spans 15 amino acids. CDR3 sequence: CASSEVRGYNSPLHF. The CDR3 DNA follows: TGTGCCAGCAGTGAGGTCAGGGGGTATAATTCACCCCTCCACTTT.

The CDR3 spells CASRTGGGNQPQHF. The CDR3 nucleotides read TGTGCCAGCAGGACAGGGGGGGGCAATCAGCCCCAGCATTTT. The gene calls are TRBV28 and TRBJ1-5, with 9 bases identical to TRBD1. CDR3 length: 14 amino acids. The J segment lost 2 bases and the V segment lost 6 bases, leaving 2 bases of the junction unmatched. Germline assignment: CDR1 MDHEN and CDR2 SYDVKM.

V gene TRBV28 combines with J gene TRBJ2-1, with D perhaps TRBD1 or TRBD2 (5 bases each). Germline V lookup: CDR1 MDHEN, CDR2 SYDVKM. The CDR3 is made up of 17 amino acids. Trimming took 6 bases from V and 7 from J, leaving 25 bases between them. This CDR3 is CASSPQGLGWRTNEQFF. The DNA for the CDR3 is TGTGCCAGCAGCCCCCAGGGCCTCGGCTGGAGGACGAATGAGCAGTTCTTC. The full variable domain, in which reference TRBV28 and TRBJ2-1 provide the parts outside the CDR3, is DVKVTQSSRYLVKRTGEKVFLECVQDMDHENMFWYRQDPGLGLRLIYFSYDVKMKEKGDIPEGYSVSREKKERFSLILESASTNQTSMYLCASSPQGLGWRTNEQFFGPGTRLTVL.

This clone was observed a single time. This chain uses TRBV27 with TRBJ2-3; 15 bases are shared with TRBD2. Trimming cost V 6 bases and J 10 bases; bases outside gene matches: 8. The CDR3 runs to 15 residues. Germline V gene lookup returns CDR1 MNHEY and CDR2 SMNVEV (reference sequence). The CDR3 DNA sequence: TGTGCCAGCAGCAAAGGACTAGCGGGGGGGCGGGCGCAGTATTTT. Translation gives CASSKGLAGGRAQYF.

This sequence joins TRBV28 and TRBJ1-3; 7 bases are a match to TRBD1. V trimming: 5 bases; J trimming: 3 bases; junction bases outside the gene matches: 7. Germline V gene data show CDR1 as MDHEN and CDR2 as SYDVKM. This CDR3 has 15 residues. The CDR3 loop reads CASSKLAGGGNTIYF. The CDR3 nucleotides are TGTGCCAGCAGTAAGTTGGCAGGGGGTGGAAACACCATATATTTT.

The chain has TRBV28 and TRBJ1-5; possible D gene TRBD1, 6 bases. Germline V lookup: CDR1 MDHEN, CDR2 SYDVKM. The CDR3 is 15 residues long. The V gene lost 2 bases and the J gene lost 3 bases, with 11 bases spanning the gap. The CDR3 region is CASSLGDRYNQPQHF. For the CDR3, the DNA is TGTGCCAGCAGTTTAGGTGACAGGTACAATCAGCCCCAGCATTTT.

V and J are TRBV7-2 and TRBJ2-3; D uncertain. V lost 4 bases, J lost 2 bases, and 7 bases lay in between. The germline V gene encodes CDR1 SGHTA and CDR2 FQGNSA. The CDR3 sequence is 13 residues long. CDR3 nucleotides: TGTGCCAGCAGCTCCGTGTTCACAGATACGCAGTATTTT. This sequence encodes CASSSVFTDTQYF.

The chain links TRBV19 to TRBJ1-2; possibly TRBD1 for D (6 bases). Germline V gene lookup returns CDR1 LNHDA and CDR2 SQIVND (reference sequence). This CDR3 is 18 amino acids long. The V end lost 4 bases, the J end lost 6 bases, and 27 bases lay between the germline ends. CDR3 residues: CASSTLIGTSSTPNGYTF. The CDR3 bases are TGTGCCAGTAGTACTTTGATCGGGACATCCTCAACCCCGAATGGCTACACCTTC.

The chain uses TRBV5-1 and TRBJ2-2, with D possibly matching TRBD2 (7 bases). The CDR3 totals 18 residues. V lost 0 bases and J lost 6, with 21 bases in between. Germline V gene lookup returns CDR1 SGHRS and CDR2 YFSETQ. The CDR3 coding sequence is TGCGCCAGCAGCTTGGCCTGGGGCGGGGGCCCGAGCGCCGGGGAGCTGTTTTTT. As protein: CASSLAWGGGPSAGELFF.

The chain couples TRBV9 to TRBJ2-1; 15 positions match TRBD2. The CDR3 sequence is 16 residues long. Germline CDR1 SGDLS, CDR2 YYNGEE. With V trimmed by 4 bases and J by 9 bases, 8 bases remained unmatched. The CDR3 region has the DNA TGTGCCAGCAGCCCACGGACTAGCGGGGGGGCCGTTGAGCAGTTCTTC. Its protein is CASSPRTSGGAVEQFF. Full variable domain (outside the CDR3, taken from reference TRBV9 and TRBJ2-1): DSGVTQTPKHLITATGQRVTLRCSPRSGDLSVYWYQQSLDQGLQFLIQYYNGEERAKGNILERFSAQQFPDLHSELNLSSLELGDSALYFCASSPRTSGGAVEQFFGPGTRLTVL.

The V gene is TRBV18, the J gene TRBJ1-4; D is perhaps TRBD1 (5 bases). V lost 3 bases to trimming and J lost 0 bases, with 11 bases between them. This CDR3 has 16 amino acids. The germline V gene encodes CDR1 KGHSH and CDR2 LQKENI. CDR3 DNA: TGTGCCAGCTCACCCCTAGGGACTACAACTAATGAAAAACTGTTTTTT. It yields the protein CASSPLGTTTNEKLFF.

The rearrangement uses TRBV19 and TRBJ1-5; tentative D call: TRBD1 (6 bases). The germline CDR1 and CDR2 sequences are LNHDA and SQIVND (reference sequence). Trimming stripped 6 bases from V and 3 bases from J, with 15 bases between. The CDR3 sequence is 15 residues long. The CDR3: CASRQDRVPNQPQHF. CDR3 sequence (DNA): TGTGCCAGTAGACAGGACAGAGTGCCCAATCAGCCCCAGCATTTT.

J is TRBJ1-1 and V is TRBV10-2; no reliable D call. V was clipped by 8 bases and J by 7 bases, with 14 bases between them. The germline V gene has CDR1 WSHSY and CDR2 SAAADI. The CDR3 contains 12 residues. CDR3 nucleotide sequence: TGCGCCAGCTCTGAGGGCAGGCGTGAAGCTTTCTTT. Translation gives CASSEGRREAFF.

This clone was seen only once. V and J are TRBV19 and TRBJ1-5, with TRBD1 as a possible D gene (6 bases). CDR1 is LNHDA and CDR2 is SQIVND in the germline V gene (reference sequence). V shed 4 bases and J shed 1 base, with 8 bases lying between them. There are 14 residues in the CDR3. The CDR3 spells CASSRGQSNQPQHF. The DNA of the CDR3 is TGTGCCAGTAGTAGAGGACAGAGCAATCAGCCCCAGCATTTT.

The chain carries TRBV7-2 and TRBJ1-1; D is unresolved. The germline V and J ends were trimmed by 5 bases and 6 bases, with 16 bases remaining between them. CDR1 is SGHTA and CDR2 is FQGNSA in the germline V gene. The CDR3 runs 14 residues. The CDR3 sequence is CASSIRSLGPEAFF. The CDR3 nucleotides read TGTGCCAGCAGCATCCGATCCCTTGGGCCTGAAGCTTTCTTT. Supplemented by reference TRBV7-2 and TRBJ1-1, the full variable domain reads GAGVSQSPSNKVTEKGKDVELRCDPISGHTALYWYRQSLGQGLEFLIYFQGNSAPDKSGLPSDRFSAERTGGSVSTLTIQRTQQEDSAVYLCASSIRSLGPEAFFGQGTRLTVV.

This chain joins TRBV11-2 and TRBJ2-2, with TRBD2 as a possible D gene (6 bases). The CDR3 is 16 amino acids. The germline V gene has CDR1 SGHAT and CDR2 FQNNGV. Deletions cut 2 bases from V and 1 base from J, with 11 bases between. The chain's CDR3 is CASSLLAGMNTGELFF. The CDR3 DNA sequence: TGTGCCAGCAGCTTATTGGCGGGGATGAACACCGGGGAGCTGTTTTTT.

The genes are TRBV5-1 and TRBJ2-2, with D possibly TRBD2 on 6 matching bases. Germline V gene lookup returns CDR1 SGHRS and CDR2 YFSETQ. Trimming removed 6 bases at V and 7 bases at J, with 19 bases between. This CDR3 has 15 amino acids. The CDR3 region has the DNA TGCGCCAGCACCCCCACGGCGGGAATGGACGGGGAGCTGTTTTTT. Its protein is CASTPTAGMDGELFF.

The J gene is TRBJ2-7, the V gene TRBV5-1; weak D call: TRBD2 (6 bases). The CDR3 length is 15 residues. Between the trimmed V and J ends, which lost 4 bases and 6 bases, there was a span of 20 bases. Germline CDR1 and CDR2: SGHRS and YFSETQ. This CDR3 reads CASSGGTDLQREQYF. The CDR3 nucleotides read TGCGCCAGCAGCGGAGGGACGGACCTCCAACGCGAGCAGTACTTC.

V and J are TRBV5-1 and TRBJ1-2, with D perhaps matching TRBD1 (5 bases). The CDR3 runs to 13 residues. V was shortened by 2 bases and J by 3 bases, with 8 bases between the two germline ends. CDR1 and CDR2 (germline): SGHRS, YFSETQ. CDR3 nucleotides: TGCGCCAGCAGCTTTAGGGGTGACTATGGCTACACCTTC. Its translation: CASSFRGDYGYTF.

This clone was counted a single time. The V gene is TRBV2, the J gene TRBJ2-7, with 10 bases fitting TRBD1. CDR3 length: 15 amino acids. The V gene end was trimmed by 3 bases and the J gene end by 3 bases; junction bases not matched to a gene: 5. Germline CDR1 SNHLY, CDR2 FYNNEI. CDR3 nucleotide sequence: TGTGCCAGCAGTGACCGGGACAGGGGCAACTACGAGCAGTACTTC. Its translation is CASSDRDRGNYEQYF.

The rearrangement links TRBV5-4 to TRBJ2-3, with 8 bases matching TRBD2. CDR1 is SGHNT and CDR2 is YYREEE in the germline V gene (reference sequence). The length of the CDR3 is 13 residues. The V and J ends lost 6 bases and 5 bases, in that order; junction bases with no gene match: 5. The CDR3 loop reads CASKLAEGDTQYF. CDR3 nucleotide sequence: TGTGCCAGCAAACTAGCGGAAGGAGATACGCAGTATTTT.

This sequence joins TRBV18 and TRBJ1-5; D unclear. V lost 2 bases and J lost 5, with 4 bases in between. The germline V gene has CDR1 KGHSH and CDR2 LQKENI. The CDR3 covers 12 residues. The CDR3 loop is CASSPSDQPQHF. The CDR3 DNA follows: TGTGCCAGCTCACCATCCGATCAGCCCCAGCATTTT.